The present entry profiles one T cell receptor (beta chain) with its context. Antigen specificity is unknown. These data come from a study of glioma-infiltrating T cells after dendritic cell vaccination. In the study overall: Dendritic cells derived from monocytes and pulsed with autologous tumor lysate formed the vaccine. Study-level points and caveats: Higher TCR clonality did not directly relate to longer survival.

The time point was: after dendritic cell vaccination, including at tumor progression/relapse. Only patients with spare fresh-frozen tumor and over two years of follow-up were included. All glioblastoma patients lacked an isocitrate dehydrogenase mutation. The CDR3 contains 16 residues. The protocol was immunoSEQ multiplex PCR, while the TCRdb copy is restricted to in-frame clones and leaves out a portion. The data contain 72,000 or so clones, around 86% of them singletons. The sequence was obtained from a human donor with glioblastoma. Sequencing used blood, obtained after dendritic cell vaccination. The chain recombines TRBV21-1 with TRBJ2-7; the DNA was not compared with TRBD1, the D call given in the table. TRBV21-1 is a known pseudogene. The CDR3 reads CASSKVGDSSEYEQYF. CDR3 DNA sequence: TGTGCCAGCAGCAAAGTAGGGGACAGCAGTGAGTACGAGCAGTACTTC.